The 2 T cell receptor beta chains below were found in one sample sequenced in a study of CD8 T cells in ankylosing spondylitis. TCRdb fed the 5' RACE reads into MiXCR, producing one record per CDR3 protein. The table shows 250,000 to 400,000 distinct CDR3 sequences, with around 10% occurring only once. The sample consisted of blood, either unsorted or a sorted T cell fraction (not recorded which). Receptor source: a female donor with ankylosing spondylitis or in good health (not recorded which).

The rearrangement joins TRBV9 to TRBJ2-7, with TRBD2 matching 10 bases. The V gene end was trimmed by 2 bases and the J gene end by 7 bases; junction bases not matched to a gene: 6. From germline, CDR1 is SGDLS and CDR2 YYNGEE. The CDR3 totals 14 residues. CDR3 in amino acids: CASSVSGGAGEQYF. The CDR3 bases are TGTGCCAGCAGCGTGAGCGGGGGGGCAGGAGAGCAGTACTTC.

The chain recombines TRBV5-1 with TRBJ2-1; TRBD1 is a possible D gene (7 bases). The germline V gene encodes CDR1 SGHRS and CDR2 YFSETQ. Trimming left V 0 bases short and J 6 bases short, with 13 bases between. CDR3 length: 15 residues. For the CDR3, the DNA is TGCGCCAGCAGCTTGGATGCGGGACAGTTCAATGAGCAGTTCTTC. Amino acids: CASSLDAGQFNEQFF.